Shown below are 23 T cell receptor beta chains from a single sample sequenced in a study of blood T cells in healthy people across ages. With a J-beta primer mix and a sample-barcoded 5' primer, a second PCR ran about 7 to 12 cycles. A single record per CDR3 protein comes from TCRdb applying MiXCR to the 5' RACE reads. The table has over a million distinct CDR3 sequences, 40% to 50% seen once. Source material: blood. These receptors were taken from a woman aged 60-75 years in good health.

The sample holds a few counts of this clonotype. CDR3 loop: CATSRDGGQPQHF. CDR3 nucleotide sequence: TGTGCCACCAGCAGAGATGGGGGACAGCCCCAGCATTTT. The chain couples TRBV15 to TRBJ1-5, with D possibly being TRBD1 (5 bases). The germline V gene encodes CDR1 LNHNV and CDR2 YYDKDF (reference sequence). The CDR3 runs to 13 residues. V lost 0 bases and J 7 bases, leaving 7 bases between the germline ends.

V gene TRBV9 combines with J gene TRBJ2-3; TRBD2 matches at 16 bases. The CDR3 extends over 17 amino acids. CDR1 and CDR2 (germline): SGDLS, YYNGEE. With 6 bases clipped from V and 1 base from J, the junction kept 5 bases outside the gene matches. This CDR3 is CASTGTSGRAGTDTQYF. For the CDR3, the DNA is TGTGCCAGCACCGGGACTAGCGGGAGGGCCGGCACAGATACGCAGTATTTT. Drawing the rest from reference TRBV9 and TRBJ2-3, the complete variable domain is DSGVTQTPKHLITATGQRVTLRCSPRSGDLSVYWYQQSLDQGLQFLIQYYNGEERAKGNILERFSAQQFPDLHSELNLSSLELGDSALYFCASTGTSGRAGTDTQYFGPGTRLTVL.

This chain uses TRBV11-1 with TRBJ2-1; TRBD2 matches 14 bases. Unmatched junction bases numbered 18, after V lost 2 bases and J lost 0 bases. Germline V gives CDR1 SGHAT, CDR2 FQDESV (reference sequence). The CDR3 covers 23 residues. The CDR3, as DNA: TGTGCCAGCAGCTTATTATTGCGTCCGGGACTAGCGGGAGTAGGGAGCTCCTACAATGAGCAGTTCTTC. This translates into CASSLLLRPGLAGVGSSYNEQFF.

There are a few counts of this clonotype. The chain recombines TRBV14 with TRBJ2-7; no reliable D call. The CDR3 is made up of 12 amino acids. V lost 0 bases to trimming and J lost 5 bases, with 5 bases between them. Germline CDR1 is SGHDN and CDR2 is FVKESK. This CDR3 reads CASSQEVDEQYF. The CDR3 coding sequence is TGTGCCAGCAGCCAAGAAGTGGACGAGCAGTACTTC.

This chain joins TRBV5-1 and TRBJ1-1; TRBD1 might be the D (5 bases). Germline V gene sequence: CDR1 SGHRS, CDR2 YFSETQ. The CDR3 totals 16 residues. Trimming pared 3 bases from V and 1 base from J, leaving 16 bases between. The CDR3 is CASSSKTGTENTEAFF. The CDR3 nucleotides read TGCGCCAGCAGCTCAAAAACCGGGACGGAGAACACTGAAGCTTTCTTT.

CDR3 sequence (DNA): TGTGCCACCAGTACCCCTGGCGGGAGCTACGAGCAGTACTTC. Translated: CATSTPGGSYEQYF. This chain links TRBV15 with TRBJ2-7; TRBD2 matches at 7 bases. This CDR3 is 14 amino acids long. V shed 6 bases and J 3 bases; nucleotides not matched to a gene: 8. Germline assignment: CDR1 LNHNV and CDR2 YYDKDF (reference sequence).

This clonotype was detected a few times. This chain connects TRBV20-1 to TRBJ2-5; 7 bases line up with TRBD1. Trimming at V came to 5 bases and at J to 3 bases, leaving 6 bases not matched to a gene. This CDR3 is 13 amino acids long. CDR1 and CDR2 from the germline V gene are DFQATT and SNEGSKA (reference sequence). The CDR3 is CSARQGREETQYF. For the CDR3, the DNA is TGCAGTGCTCGACAGGGTCGAGAAGAGACCCAGTACTTC.

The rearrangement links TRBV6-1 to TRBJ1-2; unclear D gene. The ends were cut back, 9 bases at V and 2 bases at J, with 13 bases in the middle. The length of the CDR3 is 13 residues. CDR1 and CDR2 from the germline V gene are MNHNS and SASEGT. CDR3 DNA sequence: TGTGCCAGTGCGGCAGGCCCCAACTATGGCTACACCTTC. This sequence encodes CASAAGPNYGYTF.

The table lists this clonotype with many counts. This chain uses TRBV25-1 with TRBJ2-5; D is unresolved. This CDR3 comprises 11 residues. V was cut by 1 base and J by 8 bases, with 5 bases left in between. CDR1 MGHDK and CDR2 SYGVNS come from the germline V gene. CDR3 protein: CASSELVTQYF. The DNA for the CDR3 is TGTGCCAGCAGTGAATTGGTCACCCAGTACTTC.

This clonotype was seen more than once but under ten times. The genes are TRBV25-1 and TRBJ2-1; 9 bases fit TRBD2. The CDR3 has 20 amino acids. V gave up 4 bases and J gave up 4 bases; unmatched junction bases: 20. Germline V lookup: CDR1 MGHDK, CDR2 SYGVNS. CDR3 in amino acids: CASSGAWAEDRLAEYNEQFF. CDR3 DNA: TGTGCCAGCAGTGGAGCATGGGCTGAAGATAGACTAGCGGAATACAATGAGCAGTTCTTC.

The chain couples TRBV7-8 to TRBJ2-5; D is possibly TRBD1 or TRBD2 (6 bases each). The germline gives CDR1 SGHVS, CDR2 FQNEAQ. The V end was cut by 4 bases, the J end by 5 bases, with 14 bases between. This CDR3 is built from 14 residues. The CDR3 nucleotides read TGTGCCAGCAGCTGGAAGGGGGGCCCGGAGACCCAGTACTTC. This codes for CASSWKGGPETQYF.

The CDR3, as DNA: TGTGCCAGCAGCCACCCGGGGGACACTGAAGCTTTCTTT. It translates to CASSHPGDTEAFF. The chain has TRBV9 and TRBJ1-1; D might be TRBD1 (5 bases). The CDR3 runs 13 residues. V was pared by 4 bases and J by 3 bases, with 10 bases between. Germline V lookup: CDR1 SGDLS, CDR2 YYNGEE.

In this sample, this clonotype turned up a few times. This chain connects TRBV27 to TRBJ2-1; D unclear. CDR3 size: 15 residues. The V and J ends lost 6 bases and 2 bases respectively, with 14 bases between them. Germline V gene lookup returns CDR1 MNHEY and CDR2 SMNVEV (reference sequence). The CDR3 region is CASRWELGTYNEQFF. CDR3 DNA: TGTGCCAGCAGATGGGAACTCGGAACCTACAATGAGCAGTTCTTC.

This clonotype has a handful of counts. Here the CDR3 DNA reads TGTGCCACCGGTGTGGCAGGGGCTAGCACAGATACGCAGTATTTT. Translation: CATGVAGASTDTQYF. The V and J genes are TRBV7-9 and TRBJ2-3; tentative D call: TRBD1 (6 bases). This CDR3 comprises 15 residues. V was cut by 10 bases and J by 0 bases, with 17 bases left in between. Germline-derived CDR1 and CDR2 are SEHNR and FQNEAQ (reference sequence).

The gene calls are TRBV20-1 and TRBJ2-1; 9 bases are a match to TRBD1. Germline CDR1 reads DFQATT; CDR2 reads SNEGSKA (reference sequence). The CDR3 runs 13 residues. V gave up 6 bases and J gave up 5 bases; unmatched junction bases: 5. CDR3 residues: CSAGQGTNNEQFF. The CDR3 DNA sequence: TGCAGTGCCGGACAGGGGACGAACAATGAGCAGTTCTTC.

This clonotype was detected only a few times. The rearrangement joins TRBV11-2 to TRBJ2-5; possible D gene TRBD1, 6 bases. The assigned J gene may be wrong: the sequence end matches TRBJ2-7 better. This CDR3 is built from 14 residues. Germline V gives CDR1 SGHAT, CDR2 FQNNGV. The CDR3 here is CASRSLAGVYEQYF. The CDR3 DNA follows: TGTGCCAGCCGCTCATTGGCAGGGGTCTACGAGCAGTACTTC.

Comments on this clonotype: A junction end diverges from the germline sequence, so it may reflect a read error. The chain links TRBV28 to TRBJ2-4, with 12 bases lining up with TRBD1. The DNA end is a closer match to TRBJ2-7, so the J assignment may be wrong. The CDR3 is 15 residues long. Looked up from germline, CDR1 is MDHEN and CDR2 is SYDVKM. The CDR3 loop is CAGSTTGTGGHEQYF. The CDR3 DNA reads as TGTGCCGGCAGTACTACCGGGACAGGGGGCCACGAGCAGTACTTC.

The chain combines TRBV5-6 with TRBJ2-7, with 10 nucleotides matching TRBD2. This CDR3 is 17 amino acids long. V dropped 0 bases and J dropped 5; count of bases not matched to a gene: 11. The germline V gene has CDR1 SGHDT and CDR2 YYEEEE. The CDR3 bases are TGTGCCAGCAGCTTGGCGTATTCCCGAGCGGGAGGGGACGAGCAGTACTTC. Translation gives CASSLAYSRAGGDEQYF.

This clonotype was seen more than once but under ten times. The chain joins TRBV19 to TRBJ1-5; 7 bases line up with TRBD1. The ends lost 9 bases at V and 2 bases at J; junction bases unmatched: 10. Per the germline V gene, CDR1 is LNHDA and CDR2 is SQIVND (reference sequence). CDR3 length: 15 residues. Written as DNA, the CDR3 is TGTGCCAGCAGTCGGACAGGCGCAGGCAATCAGCCCCAGCATTTT. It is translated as CASSRTGAGNQPQHF.

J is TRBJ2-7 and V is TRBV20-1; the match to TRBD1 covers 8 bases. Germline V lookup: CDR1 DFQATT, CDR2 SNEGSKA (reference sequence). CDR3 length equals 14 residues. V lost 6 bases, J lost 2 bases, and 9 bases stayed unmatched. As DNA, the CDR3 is TGCAGTGCCCTCCGGACAGGGAACCCCTACGAGCAGTACTTC. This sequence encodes CSALRTGNPYEQYF.

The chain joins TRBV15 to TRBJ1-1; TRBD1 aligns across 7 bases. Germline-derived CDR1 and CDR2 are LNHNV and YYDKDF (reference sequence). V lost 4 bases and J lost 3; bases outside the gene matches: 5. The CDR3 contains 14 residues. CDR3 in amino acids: CATSTNRGYTEAFF. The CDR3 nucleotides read TGTGCCACCAGCACCAACAGGGGCTACACTGAAGCTTTCTTT.

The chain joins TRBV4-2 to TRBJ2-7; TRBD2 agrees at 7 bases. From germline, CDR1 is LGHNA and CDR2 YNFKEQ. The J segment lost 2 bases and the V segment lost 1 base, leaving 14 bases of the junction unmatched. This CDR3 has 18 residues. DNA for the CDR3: TGTGCCAGCAGCCAAGTGAGGGTGTCCGGGAGGATCACCTACGAGCAGTACTTC. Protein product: CASSQVRVSGRITYEQYF.

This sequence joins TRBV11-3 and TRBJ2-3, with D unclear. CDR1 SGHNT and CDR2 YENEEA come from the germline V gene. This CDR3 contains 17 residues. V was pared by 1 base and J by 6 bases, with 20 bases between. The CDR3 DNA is TGTGCCAGCAGCTTAGTCGGTAGCTCACTAAATAGCGATACGCAGTATTTT. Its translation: CASSLVGSSLNSDTQYF.